Below are 27 T cell receptor delta chains sequenced from a single sample in a study of gammadelta T cells in human blood. TCRdb re-called the RT-PCR reads through CATT. There are a few hundred delta-chain clones in the sample; less than 30% occur only once, and about 65% lies in the top ten. Sequencing was carried out using non-Vgamma9Vdelta2 gamma-delta T cells from adult blood. These receptors were collected from a human donor.

Regarding this clone: A far larger clone is one base from this, pointing to a likely read error. Other DNA sequences in the same sample also yield this CDR3. The chain joins TRDV1 to TRDJ1; the D gene is possibly TRDD3 (6 bases). Germline CDR1 reads TSWWSYY; CDR2 reads QGS. V was clipped by 2 bases and J by 0 bases, with 28 bases between them. The CDR3 consists of 21 residues. CDR3 sequence reads: CALGESPYDPLWGDDTDKLIF. In DNA, the CDR3 is TGTGCTCTTGGGGAATCTCCCTACGACCCCCTATGGGGGGACGACACCGATAAACTCATCTTT.

By share of the sample, this clone is hyperexpanded. Additional DNA sequences in this sample encode the identical CDR3. The genes are TRDV1 and TRDJ1; TRDD3 matches at 13 bases. The CDR3 totals 21 residues. V shed 6 bases, J shed 0 bases, and the junction held 19 bases outside the gene matches. From germline, CDR1 is TSWWSYY and CDR2 QGS. In DNA, the CDR3 is TGTGCTCTTGGACCCCCGAGGGTCTTACTGGGGGATACGTCGTACACCGATAAACTCATCTTT. It encodes CALGPPRVLLGDTSYTDKLIF.

This clone occurred a few times. One base separates it from a far larger clone, so it is likely a read error. The chain combines TRDV3 with TRDJ1, with 9 bases fitting TRDD3. The CDR3 extends over 15 amino acids. The trim removed 2 bases at V and 2 bases at J, leaving 9 bases unmatched. Germline V gene sequence: CDR1 TVYSNPD, CDR2 GDNSRS (reference sequence). CDR3 amino acids: CAFATLGDLTDKLIF. CDR3 DNA sequence: TGTGCCTTTGCCACTCTGGGGGATCTTACCGATAAACTCATCTTT.

In its sample, this clone is large. A read error may explain this, as a much larger clone is one base away. This same CDR3 is encoded by further DNA sequences in the sample. The chain combines TRDV3 with TRDJ1, with D possibly matching TRDD3 (5 bases). This CDR3 has 16 residues. Germline V gene sequence: CDR1 TVYSNPD, CDR2 GDNSRS (reference sequence). The germline V and J ends were trimmed by 4 bases and 5 bases, with 26 bases remaining between them. The CDR3 loop reads CASARGGGALADKLIF. CDR3 in DNA: TGTGCCTCCGCTCGGGGAGGAGGGGCTCTCGCTGATAAACTCATCTTT.

Details on this clone: TCRdb assigns this DNA the protein of a much larger clone, which departs from its translation at residue 2; this likely reflects a read error, and the protein shown comes from translating the DNA. The chain links TRDV1 to TRDJ2; D possibly matches TRDD2 or TRDD3 (5 bases each). The germline V gene encodes CDR1 TSWWSYY and CDR2 QGS. CDR3 length: 17 amino acids. CDR3 loop: CSLGEPYPWLRTAQLFF. The CDR3 bases are TGTTCTCTTGGGGAACCCTACCCATGGCTGCGGACAGCACAACTCTTCTTT.

As concerns this clone: A much larger clone lies a single base off, so this may be a read error. Other DNA sequences in the sample encode the same CDR3. The chain joins TRDV1 to TRDJ1, with 9 bases matching TRDD3. Trimming at V came to 5 bases and at J to 5 bases, leaving 27 bases not matched to a gene. Per germline, CDR1 TSWWSYY and CDR2 QGS. This CDR3 has 21 amino acids. In DNA, the CDR3 is TGTGCTCTTGGGCCGCCTCCCTTCCCTCCTGGGGGATTTCCCCTTACTGATAAACTCATCTTT. Translated: CALGPPPFPPGGFPLTDKLIF.

In its sample, this clone is large. This may arise from a read error, as a much more abundant clone is one base away. The gene calls are TRDV1 and TRDJ1; 12 bases are a match to TRDD3. This CDR3 has 20 amino acids. Germline V gene sequence: CDR1 TSWWSYY, CDR2 QGS. CDR3 sequence: CALGEGWALNWGIPSDELIF. The CDR3 coding sequence is TGTGCTCTTGGGGAAGGATGGGCCCTCAACTGGGGGATACCGTCCGATGAACTCATCTTT.

By sample share, this clone is large. A much larger clone sits a single nucleotide away, making a read error possible. Other DNA sequences from this sample encode an identical CDR3 as well. The chain is built from TRDV1 and TRDJ1; D perhaps matches TRDD3 (6 bases). Germline V gene data show CDR1 as TSWWSYY and CDR2 as QGS. The CDR3 sequence is 21 residues long. CDR3 nucleotide sequence: TGTGCTCTTGGGGAATCTCCCTACGACCCCTTATGGGGGGACGACACTGATAAACTCATCTTT. The encoded protein is CALGESPYDPLWGDDTDKLIF.

Judged by abundance, this clone is medium-sized. It differs at one base from a far larger clone, so likely a read error. This sample includes further DNA sequences coding for the same CDR3. The gene calls are TRDV1 and TRDJ1; TRDD3 aligns across 11 bases. Germline CDR1 and CDR2: TSWWSYY and QGS. The CDR3 has 24 amino acids. CDR3 sequence: CALGEIRTTAWGGGYVGYTDKLIF. The CDR3 DNA reads TGTGCTCTTGGGGAAATTAGGACCACCGCTTGGGGTGGGGGATACGTGGGGTACACAGATAAACTCATCTTT.

By share of the sample, this clone is large. Being one base from a much bigger clone, this may be a read error. This same CDR3 is encoded by further DNA sequences in the sample. J is TRDJ3 and V is TRDV2; the D gene is possibly TRDD3 (5 bases). CDR3 length: 15 amino acids. CDR1 and CDR2 (germline): GEAIGNYY, EKD. CDR3 amino acids: CACDTGGPNTRQMFF. The CDR3, as DNA: TGTGCCTGTGACACCGGGGGGCCCAACACTCGACAGATGTTTTTC.

This clone showed up just a few times. A read error is likely here: a far larger clone is one base away. This chain uses TRDV3 with TRDJ1; 10 nucleotides line up with TRDD3. Germline assignment: CDR1 TVYSNPD and CDR2 GDNSRS (reference sequence). Trimming cost V 3 bases and J 1 base; bases outside gene matches: 26. This CDR3 is 21 amino acids long. CDR3 nucleotides: TGTGCCTTGGGGGCTACTAGTTCTACTGGGGGATGCCCTCCATTCACCGATAAACTCATCTTT. Its protein is CALGATSSTGGCPPFTDKLIF.

As regards this clone: The protein in TCRdb stems from a much larger clone and differs at residue 9 from this DNA's translation, likely a read error; here the protein is translated from the DNA. The chain combines TRDV1 with TRDJ2; a possible D gene is TRDD2 (5 bases). Germline assignment: CDR1 TSWWSYY and CDR2 QGS. V dropped 1 base and J dropped 4 bases, with 16 bases sitting between them. The CDR3 has 17 amino acids. The CDR3 here is CALGEPYPRLRTAQLFF. The CDR3 bases are TGTGCTCTTGGGGAACCCTACCCACGGCTGCGGACAGCACAACTCTTCTTT.

Regarding this clone: Given a far larger clone just one base away, this is likely a sequencing read error. This chain joins TRDV1 and TRDJ1, with 7 bases matching TRDD3. CDR1 is TSWWSYY and CDR2 is QGS in the germline V gene. The length of the CDR3 is 19 residues. V was clipped by 3 bases and J by 4 bases; unmatched bases: 20. The CDR3 here is CALGDATKFGDKERDKLIF. The DNA of the CDR3 is TGTGCTCTTGGGGACGCCACAAAGTTTGGGGATAAGGAACGCGATAAACTCATCTTT.

Details on this clone: This likely came from a read error, as a far larger clone is one base away. Distinct nucleotide sequences in the sample also encode this CDR3. The chain recombines TRDV2 with TRDJ3; tentative D call: TRDD3 (5 bases). The V gene's germline CDR1 is GEAIGNYY and CDR2 EKD. The CDR3 totals 15 residues. This CDR3 is CACDTGGPNTRQMFF. The CDR3 nucleotides read TGTGCTTGTGACACCGGGGGGCCCAACACCCGACAGATGTTTTTC.

This clone occurred a few times. A single base is all that separates this from a far larger clone, so a read error is likely. Other DNA sequences in the same sample also yield this CDR3. V gene TRDV1 combines with J gene TRDJ1, with 9 positions matching TRDD3. V was pared by 1 base and J by 0 bases, with 21 bases of the junction left unmatched. Germline CDR1 and CDR2: TSWWSYY and QGS. The CDR3 is made up of 22 amino acids. The CDR3: CALGEHAPRWGITLWYTDKLIF. The DNA for the CDR3 is TGTGCTCTTGGGGAACACGCTCCTAGATGGGGGATAACTCTTTGGTACACCGATAAACTCATCTTT.

Details on this clone: A far more abundant clone sits one base away, making this likely a read error. The rearrangement links TRDV1 to TRDJ1, with 10 nucleotides matching TRDD3. V shed 1 base and J 3 bases; nucleotides not matched to a gene: 29. Germline assignment: CDR1 TSWWSYY and CDR2 QGS. The CDR3 extends over 24 amino acids. The CDR3 spells CALGEQILAYRFKGGYDLPDKLIF. For the CDR3, the DNA is TGTGCTCTTGGGGAACAAATCCTCGCCTACCGCTTTAAAGGGGGATACGACCTACCCGATAAACTCATCTTT.

Note on this clone: The protein recorded in TCRdb matches a much larger clone and deviates from this DNA's translation at residue 13, suggesting a read error; the protein here is obtained by translating the DNA. This chain links TRDV3 with TRDJ1, with TRDD3 matching over 9 bases. CDR3 length equals 15 residues. Germline loops: CDR1 TVYSNPD, CDR2 GDNSRS (reference sequence). The CDR3 loop reads CAFTTLGDLTDKRIF. As DNA, the CDR3 is TGTGCCTTTACCACTCTGGGGGATCTTACCGATAAACGCATCTTT. Complete variable domain (other parts from reference TRDV3 and TRDJ1): CDKVTQSSPDQTVASGSEVVLLCTYDTVYSNPDLFWYRIRPDYSFQFVFYGDNSRSEGADFTQGRFSVKHILTQKAFHLVISPVRTEDSATYYCAFTTLGDLTDKRIFGKGTRVTVEP.

Judged by abundance, this clone is hyperexpanded. The sample holds other DNA sequences that translate to the same CDR3. V usage is TRDV1 and J usage is TRDJ1, with 7 nucleotides matching TRDD2. The germline V gene has CDR1 TSWWSYY and CDR2 QGS. There are 18 residues in the CDR3. V lost 0 bases, J lost 0 bases, and 10 bases stayed unmatched. CDR3 nucleotide sequence: TGTGCTCTTGGGGAACTCAATTCCTACATGGAGTACACCGATAAACTCATCTTT. The encoded protein is CALGELNSYMEYTDKLIF.

Relative to its sample, this clone is large (0.1 to 1%). The chain employs TRDV1 and TRDJ1; 12 positions agree with TRDD3. V lost 0 bases, J lost 3 bases, and 26 bases stayed unmatched. CDR1 and CDR2 (germline): TSWWSYY, QGS. The CDR3 totals 24 residues. The CDR3 loop is CALGELSFLPLSTGGYPRADKLIF. CDR3 DNA: TGTGCTCTTGGGGAACTATCCTTCCTACCCCTTAGTACTGGGGGATACCCAAGGGCCGATAAACTCATCTTT.

In regard to this clone: This likely came from a read error, as a far larger clone is one base away. V gene TRDV1 combines with J gene TRDJ1, with 7 nucleotides matching TRDD3. CDR3 length: 19 amino acids. CDR1 and CDR2 (germline): TSWWSYY, QGS. For the CDR3, the DNA is TGTGCTCTTGGGGAGTTTCCACCTGGGGCTGGGGGGTCGGCCGATAGACTCATCTTT. This codes for CALGEFPPGAGGSADRLIF.

A word on this clone: Translating this DNA gives a protein that differs at residue 3 from the TCRdb one, which belongs to a much larger clone; a read error is likely, and the protein shown is this translation. The genes are TRDV2 and TRDJ3, with a possible D match to TRDD3 (5 bases). The CDR3 covers 15 residues. Germline CDR1 and CDR2: GEAIGNYY and EKD. The CDR3 region has the DNA TGTGCCCGTGACACCGGGGGGCCCAACACCCGACAGATGTTTTTC. It yields the protein CARDTGGPNTRQMFF.

On this clone: This likely reflects a read error, since a far larger clone is one base away. The chain has TRDV1 and TRDJ1, with 7 bases that match TRDD3. The CDR3 consists of 19 residues. Germline V gene lookup returns CDR1 TSWWSYY and CDR2 QGS. The CDR3 nucleotides are TGTGCTCTTGGGGAGTTTCCACCTGGGGCTGGGGGGTCGGCCGATAAACCCATCTTT. Translated: CALGEFPPGAGGSADKPIF.

This clone was picked up a small number of times. A far larger clone is just one base off, so this is likely a read error. The chain links TRDV3 to TRDJ1; 9 bases are a match to TRDD3. Germline trimming cut 1 base from V and 2 bases from J; bases unmatched to any gene: 8. CDR3 length: 15 residues. Germline V lookup: CDR1 TVYSNPD, CDR2 GDNSRS (reference sequence). The CDR3 bases are TGTGCCTTTACCGCTCTGGGGGATCTTACCGATAAACTCATCTTT. It is translated as CAFTALGDLTDKLIF.

This clone is labeled medium-sized (0.01 to 0.1%). A much larger clone differs by one base, so this may be a read error. The sample carries other DNA sequences with the same CDR3. The rearrangement joins TRDV3 to TRDJ1, with TRDD3 identical over 8 bases. This CDR3 spans 14 amino acids. Looked up from germline, CDR1 is TVYSNPD and CDR2 is GDNSRS (reference sequence). This chain's CDR3 is CAFTSWGYTDKLIF. In DNA form, the CDR3 reads TGTGCCTTTACATCCTGGGGATACACTGATAAACTCATCTTT.

About this clone itself: It differs at one base from a far larger clone, so likely a read error. The identical CDR3 is also encoded by other nucleotide sequences in the sample. The gene calls are TRDV1 and TRDJ1; 8 nucleotides agree with TRDD3. Germline V gene sequence: CDR1 TSWWSYY, CDR2 QGS. The CDR3 is 25 residues long. CDR3 residues: CALGAETVPLLLGVATRVYTDKLIF. The CDR3 region has the DNA TGTGCTCTTGGGGCCGAAACCGTTCCCCTCTTACTGGGGGTTGCCACCCGCGTCTACACAGATAAACTCATCTTT.

This clone is hyperexpanded by share. Within the sample, other DNA sequences also encode this same CDR3. The V and J genes are TRDV1 and TRDJ1, with 7 positions matching TRDD3. The CDR3 loop spans 19 amino acids. The germline gives CDR1 TSWWSYY, CDR2 QGS. V trimming: 3 bases; J trimming: 3 bases; junction bases outside the gene matches: 19. CDR3 protein: CALGEFPPGAGGSADKLIF. The DNA for the CDR3 is TGTGCTCTTGGGGAGTTTCCACCTGGGGCTGGGGGGTCGGCCGATAAACTCATCTTT.

Points on this clone: This sequence may be a read error, since a much larger clone differs from it by one base. Other DNA sequences in this specimen translate into the identical CDR3. The gene calls are TRDV1 and TRDJ1; 7 nucleotides match TRDD2. In germline, CDR1 is TSWWSYY, CDR2 QGS. The CDR3 has 18 residues. As DNA, the CDR3 is TGTGCTCTTGGGGAACTCAATTCCTACATGGAGTACACTGATAAACTCATCTTT. Protein product: CALGELNSYMEYTDKLIF.